The 4 T cell receptor beta chains below all came from one sample that was sequenced in a study of T cell repertoires in cytomegalovirus infection. For these receptors, no antigen is known. TCRdb used MiXCR to reprocess the reads, holding one entry per CDR3 protein. The table has 900,000 to 950,000 distinct CDR3 sequences, approximately 31% seen once. Sequenced here: cultured CD8+ T cells from PBMCs, sampled from culture after CMV antigen stimulation. The origin of the receptors is a human donor in good health (CMV status not recorded). Some clones in this sample may be carry-over from other donors' samples.

This clonotype was seen only a few times. The CDR3 here is CASSSGVESSYNEQFF. CDR3 nucleotides: TGTGCCAGCAGTTCGGGGGTAGAGAGCTCCTACAATGAGCAGTTCTTC. J is TRBJ2-1 and V is TRBV28; TRBD2 is a possible D gene (6 bases). V was trimmed by 4 bases and J by 0 bases, leaving 13 bases between them. The germline gives CDR1 MDHEN, CDR2 SYDVKM. The CDR3 covers 16 residues.

This clonotype was recorded a few times. The chain is built from TRBV6-2 or TRBV6-3 and TRBJ2-7; D might be TRBD1 (5 bases). V was cut by 0 bases and J by 3 bases, with 9 bases left in between. This CDR3 contains 14 residues. Per germline, CDR1 MNHEY and CDR2 SVGEGT. The DNA of the CDR3 is TGTGCCAGCAGTTACTCGGACATCTACTACGAGCAGTACTTC. It translates to CASSYSDIYYEQYF.

This clonotype came up once. The chain employs TRBV29-1 and TRBJ2-1; D possibly corresponds to TRBD2 (7 bases). Germline lookup yields CDR1 SQVTM and CDR2 ANQGSEA. Trimming took 3 bases from V and 1 from J, leaving 13 bases between them. The CDR3 is made up of 15 amino acids. The CDR3 nucleotides are TGCAGCGTTGACACAGGGAGGGGGTCCTACAATGAGCAGTTCTTC. Its translation: CSVDTGRGSYNEQFF.

This clonotype showed up many times. The chain employs TRBV7-9 and TRBJ2-5, with a tentative D call TRBD2 (6 bases). CDR1 and CDR2 (germline): SEHNR, FQNEAQ (reference sequence). The CDR3 consists of 14 residues. With 5 bases removed from V and 1 base from J, the gap between germline ends came to 11 bases. The CDR3 DNA reads as TGTGCCAGCAGCAGAGGGGACTTCCAAGAGACCCAGTACTTC. It yields the protein CASSRGDFQETQYF.